This is a list of T cell receptor beta chains from one sample in a study of tumor-infiltrating lymphocytes in primary liver carcinoma. In TCRdb, the multiplex PCR reads were re-called with MiXCR into one record per CDR3 protein. The sample consists of around 20,000 distinct CDR3 sequences, 65% to 85% of them appearing once. Sequenced: liver tumor tissue from sampling region 4. These receptors all stem from a woman in her 30s with primary liver carcinoma and hepatitis B virus infection. The CDR3 runs from the conserved cysteine through the conserved F or W. Fields, in order: clone size, D gene, J gene, V gene, CDR3 protein, CDR3 DNA. A D gene is named only where the DNA matches it firmly. A clone size is listed for some rows: how often the clone was seen (once, few, many), or a class if it is expanded.

clone_size: NA; d_call: NA; j_call: TRBJ1-3; v_call: TRBV5-4; cdr3_aa: CASSRIEPANTVYF; cdr3_nt: TGTGCCAGCAGCCGGATTGAGCCAGCAAACACCGTATATTTT
clone_size: once; d_call: NA; j_call: TRBJ2-1; v_call: TRBV11-2; cdr3_aa: CASSSRPGWRIYEQFF; cdr3_nt: TGTGCCAGCAGCTCGCGCCCCGGCTGGAGGATCTATGAGCAGTTCTTC
clone_size: large; d_call: NA; j_call: TRBJ2-4; v_call: TRBV5-5; cdr3_aa: CASSSQPGQQYF; cdr3_nt: TGTGCCAGCAGCTCCCAGCCGGGACAACAGTACTTC
clone_size: NA; d_call: TRBD1; j_call: TRBJ2-6; v_call: TRBV2; cdr3_aa: CASSEAGGGANVLTF; cdr3_nt: TGTGCTAGCAGTGAAGCAGGGGGTGGGGCCAACGTCCTGACTTTC
clone_size: NA; d_call: NA; j_call: TRBJ2-7; v_call: TRBV4-3; cdr3_aa: CANSRDFPGSYEQYF; cdr3_nt: TGCGCCAACAGCCGAGATTTTCCAGGGTCCTACGAGCAGTATTTC
clone_size: few; d_call: NA; j_call: TRBJ2-1; v_call: TRBV24-1; cdr3_aa: CATREKDSTYNEQFF; cdr3_nt: TGTGCCACTAGGGAAAAGGACAGCACCTACAATGAGCAGTTCTTC
clone_size: NA; d_call: NA; j_call: TRBJ2-3; v_call: TRBV5-4; cdr3_aa: CDSSVDGHSPLTDTQYF; cdr3_nt: TGTGACAGCAGCGTAGACGGACACTCTCCACTCACAGATACGCAGTATTTT
clone_size: NA; d_call: TRBD2; j_call: TRBJ2-3; v_call: TRBV7-9; cdr3_aa: CASSLLPAGATDMQYF; cdr3_nt: TGTGCCAGCAGCCTACTACCAGCGGGAGCCACAGATATGCAGTATTTT
clone_size: NA; d_call: NA; j_call: TRBJ1-1; v_call: TRBV7-2; cdr3_aa: CASSQTGTRAFF; cdr3_nt: TGTGCCAGCAGCCAGACCGGGACGAGAGCTTTCTTT
clone_size: NA; d_call: NA; j_call: TRBJ2-1; v_call: TRBV29-1; cdr3_aa: CSVVGWKARTFF; cdr3_nt: TGCAGCGTCGTGGGGTGGAAGGCCCGAACATTCTTC
clone_size: NA; d_call: NA; j_call: TRBJ2-2; v_call: TRBV24-1; cdr3_aa: CATSALEGLTGELFF; cdr3_nt: TGCGCCACCAGTGCGCTGGAGGGCCTTACCGGGGAGCTGTTTTTT
clone_size: NA; d_call: NA; j_call: TRBJ1-2; v_call: TRBV12-3/TRBV12-4; cdr3_aa: CASSLTWTQAGNYGYTF; cdr3_nt: TGTGCAAGCAGTTTGACCTGGACGCAGGCCGGGAACTATGGCTACACCTTT
clone_size: NA; d_call: NA; j_call: TRBJ1-2; v_call: TRBV6-1; cdr3_aa: CASSERFLVPRSNYGCTF; cdr3_nt: TGTGCCAGCAGTGAACGGTTCCTGGTCCCTAGATCTAACTATGGTTGCACCTTC
clone_size: many; d_call: TRBD2; j_call: TRBJ2-7; v_call: TRBV28; cdr3_aa: CASATSGRALQYEQYF; cdr3_nt: TGTGCCAGCGCCACCTCCGGGAGGGCCTTGCAGTACGAGCAGTACTTC
clone_size: NA; d_call: NA; j_call: TRBJ1-1; v_call: TRBV5-8; cdr3_aa: CVSGGGGRHTEAFF; cdr3_nt: TGCGTCAGCGGAGGAGGAGGTCGCCACACTGAAGCTTTCTTT
clone_size: NA; d_call: TRBD2; j_call: TRBJ2-1; v_call: TRBV11-2; cdr3_aa: CASSSTSWSLGERFF; cdr3_nt: TGTGCCAGCAGCTCGACTAGCTGGAGTTTGGGTGAGCGGTTCTTC
clone_size: NA; d_call: NA; j_call: TRBJ2-7; v_call: TRBV7-8; cdr3_aa: CASSSGRCRTINSYEQYF; cdr3_nt: TGTGCCAGCAGCTCGGGTCGCTGTCGTACTATAAACTCCTACGAGCAGTACTTC
clone_size: NA; d_call: NA; j_call: TRBJ2-3; v_call: TRBV5-4; cdr3_aa: CACKGWGDTQYF; cdr3_nt: TGTGCCTGCAAAGGCTGGGGAGATACGCAGTATTTT
clone_size: NA; d_call: NA; j_call: TRBJ2-5; v_call: TRBV6-5; cdr3_aa: CASSTDRMLTQYF; cdr3_nt: TGTGCAAGCAGTACCGACAGGATGCTGACCCAGTACTTC
clone_size: NA; d_call: NA; j_call: TRBJ2-1; v_call: TRBV11-2; cdr3_aa: CTSSLVGTWNEQFF; cdr3_nt: TGTACCAGCAGCCTAGTGGGGACGTGGAATGAGCAGTTCTTC
clone_size: NA; d_call: NA; j_call: TRBJ2-5; v_call: TRBV4-2; cdr3_aa: CASRQDRETHCF; cdr3_nt: TGTGCCAGCAGACAAGATAGAGAGACCCACTGCTTC
clone_size: NA; d_call: NA; j_call: TRBJ2-7; v_call: TRBV21-1; cdr3_aa: CVSSSLEATYKQYF; cdr3_nt: TGTGTCAGCAGCTCCCTGGAGGCCACCTACAAGCAGTACTTC
clone_size: NA; d_call: NA; j_call: TRBJ2-2; v_call: TRBV6-2/TRBV6-3; cdr3_aa: CVSSYPPGERGIGKLFF; cdr3_nt: TGTGTCAGCAGTTACCCCCCCGGGGAGAGAGGTATCGGGAAGCTGTTTTTT
clone_size: NA; d_call: NA; j_call: TRBJ2-7; v_call: TRBV4-2; cdr3_aa: CDSSQEHLGEGGPREQYF; cdr3_nt: TGTGACAGCAGCCAGGAACACCTAGGAGAGGGGGGACCACGCGAGCAGTACTTC
clone_size: NA; d_call: NA; j_call: TRBJ2-3; v_call: TRBV11-3; cdr3_aa: CVRSKESTNTQYF; cdr3_nt: TGTGTCAGGAGTAAAGAATCCACAAATACGCAGTATTTT
clone_size: NA; d_call: TRBD2; j_call: TRBJ2-2; v_call: TRBV4-3; cdr3_aa: CASSVLVGGPSSNTEELFF; cdr3_nt: TGCGCCAGCAGCGTACTAGTGGGAGGGCCCAGTTCGAACACCGAGGAGCTGTTTTTT
clone_size: NA; d_call: TRBD2; j_call: TRBJ2-7; v_call: TRBV7-2; cdr3_aa: CASSLVLEGGLEQYF; cdr3_nt: TGTGCCAGCAGCTTAGTTCTAGAGGGAGGGCTGGAGCAGTACTTC
clone_size: NA; d_call: NA; j_call: TRBJ1-1; v_call: TRBV12-3/TRBV12-4; cdr3_aa: CASSQLPQVKGGAEAFF; cdr3_nt: TGTGCCAGCAGCCAACTCCCCCAGGTGAAGGGGGGGGCTGAAGCTTTCTTC
clone_size: NA; d_call: NA; j_call: TRBJ2-3; v_call: TRBV5-4; cdr3_aa: CARSVDGHPPPTDTEYF; cdr3_nt: TGTGCCAGGAGCGTAGACGGACACCCTCCACCCACGGATACGGAGTATTTT
clone_size: NA; d_call: NA; j_call: TRBJ2-5; v_call: TRBV9; cdr3_aa: CASSVAPASQLDTQYF; cdr3_nt: TGTGCCAGCAGCGTAGCTCCGGCTAGCCAGTTAGATACCCAGTACTTC
clone_size: medium-sized; d_call: NA; j_call: TRBJ2-7; v_call: TRBV2; cdr3_aa: CASSDLRPGTYEQYF; cdr3_nt: TGTGCCAGCAGTGATCTGCGGCCAGGAACCTACGAGCAGTACTTC
clone_size: NA; d_call: NA; j_call: TRBJ2-2; v_call: TRBV7-9; cdr3_aa: CASGLGTGELFF; cdr3_nt: TGTGCCAGCGGCTTAGGAACAGGGGAGCTGTTTTTT
clone_size: NA; d_call: NA; j_call: TRBJ1-3; v_call: TRBV10-3; cdr3_aa: CEISDSVSGNTIYF; cdr3_nt: TGTGAGATCAGTGACTCAGTTTCTGGAAACACCATATATTTT
clone_size: NA; d_call: NA; j_call: TRBJ2-7; v_call: TRBV29-1; cdr3_aa: CSATGEDKGFYEQYF; cdr3_nt: TGTAGCGCTACTGGGGAAGATAAGGGTTTCTACGAGCAGTACTTC
clone_size: NA; d_call: NA; j_call: TRBJ2-4; v_call: TRBV6-5; cdr3_aa: CASSYYPPPGDIQYF; cdr3_nt: TGTGCCAGTAGTTACTACCCCCCCCCTGGGGACATTCAGTACTTC
clone_size: once; d_call: TRBD2; j_call: TRBJ2-5; v_call: TRBV7-3; cdr3_aa: CASSSTSGSKETQCF; cdr3_nt: TGTGCCAGCAGCTCAACTAGCGGGAGTAAAGAGACCCAATGCTTC
clone_size: few; d_call: NA; j_call: TRBJ2-3; v_call: TRBV5-4; cdr3_aa: CAGIVDGHPLPTDTQYF; cdr3_nt: TGTGCCGGCATCGTAGACGGACACCCTCTACCCACAGATACGCAGTATTTT
clone_size: NA; d_call: TRBD1; j_call: TRBJ1-1; v_call: TRBV11-2; cdr3_aa: CASSTRDRGRMRWSNTGALF; cdr3_nt: TGTGCCAGCAGCACTCGGGACAGGGGGCGCATGAGGTGGAGTAACACTGGAGCTTTATTT
clone_size: NA; d_call: NA; j_call: TRBJ2-5; v_call: TRBV11-2; cdr3_aa: CTSGYPGSWEAQYF; cdr3_nt: TGTACCAGCGGCTACCCGGGGAGCTGGGAGGCCCAGTACTTC
clone_size: NA; d_call: TRBD2; j_call: TRBJ2-1; v_call: TRBV4-3; cdr3_aa: CASGQNVAGARDGQFF; cdr3_nt: TGCGCCAGCGGCCAGAACGTAGCGGGAGCCAGAGATGGGCAATTCTTC
clone_size: many; d_call: NA; j_call: TRBJ1-6; v_call: TRBV11-1; cdr3_aa: CASSRTLVSPLHF; cdr3_nt: TGTGCCAGCAGCCGGACACTGGTTTCACCCCTCCACTTT
clone_size: NA; d_call: TRBD2; j_call: TRBJ2-5; v_call: TRBV11-2; cdr3_aa: CASSYSRGSGREPQYF; cdr3_nt: TGTGCCAGCAGCTACTCCCGTGGTAGCGGGAGAGAGCCCCAGTACTTC
clone_size: few; d_call: NA; j_call: TRBJ1-5; v_call: TRBV6-5; cdr3_aa: CASSYSWNQPQHF; cdr3_nt: TGTGCCAGCAGTTACTCATGGAATCAGCCCCAGCATTTT
clone_size: NA; d_call: TRBD1; j_call: TRBJ2-7; v_call: TRBV4-3; cdr3_aa: CASSQDRWTGREWYF; cdr3_nt: TGCGCCAGCAGCCAAGATCGATGGACAGGGCGAGAGTGGTACTTC
clone_size: once; d_call: NA; j_call: TRBJ2-5; v_call: TRBV11-2; cdr3_aa: CVSSPRQIWTQYF; cdr3_nt: TGTGTCAGCAGCCCTAGACAGATATGGACCCAGTACTTC
clone_size: NA; d_call: NA; j_call: TRBJ2-3; v_call: TRBV7-3; cdr3_aa: CASSPYKGGTDTHYF; cdr3_nt: TGTGCCAGCAGCCCCTATAAGGGCGGCACCGATACGCATTATTTT
clone_size: NA; d_call: NA; j_call: TRBJ2-5; v_call: TRBV30; cdr3_aa: CAWKVLGAALGIQHF; cdr3_nt: TGTGCCTGGAAGGTATTGGGCGCGGCCCTGGGGATCCAGCACTTC
clone_size: NA; d_call: NA; j_call: TRBJ1-6; v_call: TRBV2; cdr3_aa: CARRGLVNPPLHF; cdr3_nt: TGTGCCAGGAGAGGACTGGTAAATCCACCCCTCCACTTC
clone_size: NA; d_call: TRBD2; j_call: TRBJ2-1; v_call: TRBV11-3; cdr3_aa: CVSSLLAGGGYEHFF; cdr3_nt: TGTGTCAGCAGCCTACTAGCGGGGGGGGGGTATGAGCATTTCTTC